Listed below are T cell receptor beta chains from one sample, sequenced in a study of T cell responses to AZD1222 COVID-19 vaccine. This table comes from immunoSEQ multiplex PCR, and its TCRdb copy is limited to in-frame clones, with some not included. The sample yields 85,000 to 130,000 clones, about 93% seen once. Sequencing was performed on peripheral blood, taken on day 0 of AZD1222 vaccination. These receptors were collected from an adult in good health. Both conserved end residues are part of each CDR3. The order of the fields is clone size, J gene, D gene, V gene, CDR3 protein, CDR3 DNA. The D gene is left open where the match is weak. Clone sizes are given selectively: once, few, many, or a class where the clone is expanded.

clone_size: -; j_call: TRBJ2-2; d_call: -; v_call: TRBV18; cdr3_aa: CASSPGLGAGELFF; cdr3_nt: TGTGCCAGCTCCCCAGGTCTTGGGGCCGGGGAGCTGTTTTTT
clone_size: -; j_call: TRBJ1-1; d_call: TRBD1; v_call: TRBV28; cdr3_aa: CASSLLGGEQNTEAFF; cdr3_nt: TGTGCCAGCAGTTTATTAGGGGGCGAGCAGAACACTGAAGCTTTCTTT
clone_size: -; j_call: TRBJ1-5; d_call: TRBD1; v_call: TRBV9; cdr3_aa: CASSGNDREPQHF; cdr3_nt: TGTGCCAGCAGCGGAAACGACAGGGAGCCCCAGCATTTT
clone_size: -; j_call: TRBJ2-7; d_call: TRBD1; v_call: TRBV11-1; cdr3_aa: CASSQGQGTYEQYF; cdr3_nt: TGTGCCAGCAGCCAAGGACAGGGTACCTACGAGCAGTACTTC
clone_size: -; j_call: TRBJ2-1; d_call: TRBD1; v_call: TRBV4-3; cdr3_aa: CASSQDLNRGQGEQFF; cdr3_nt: TGCGCCAGCAGCCAAGATCTGAACAGGGGACAGGGGGAGCAGTTCTTC
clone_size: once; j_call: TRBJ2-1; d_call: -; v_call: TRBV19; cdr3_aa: CASRKKGVHYNEQFF; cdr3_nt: TGTGCCAGTAGGAAGAAGGGTGTACACTACAATGAGCAGTTCTTC
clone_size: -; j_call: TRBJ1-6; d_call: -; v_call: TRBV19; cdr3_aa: CASRKFGTLDSPLHF; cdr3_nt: TGTGCCAGTAGAAAATTTGGGACCCTAGATTCACCCCTCCACTTT
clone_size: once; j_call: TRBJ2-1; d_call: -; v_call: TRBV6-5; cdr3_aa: CASSPRGLGEQFF; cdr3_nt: TGTGCCAGCAGTCCCCGAGGACTCGGGGAGCAGTTCTTC
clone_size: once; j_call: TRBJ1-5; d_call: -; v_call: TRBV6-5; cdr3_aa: CASSTGNQPQHF; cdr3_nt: TGTGCCAGCAGTACAGGGAATCAGCCCCAGCATTTT
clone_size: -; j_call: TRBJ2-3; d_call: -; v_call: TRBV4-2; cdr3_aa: CASSQEQDRRPDTQYF; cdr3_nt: TGTGCCAGCAGCCAAGAACAGGACCGACGCCCAGATACGCAGTATTTT
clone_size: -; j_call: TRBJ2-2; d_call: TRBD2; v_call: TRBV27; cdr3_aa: CASSLFGLGSSNTGELFF; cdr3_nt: TGTGCCAGCAGTTTATTTGGACTAGGATCGTCCAACACCGGGGAGCTGTTTTTT
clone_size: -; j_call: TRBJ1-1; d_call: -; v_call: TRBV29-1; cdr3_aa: CSGKMGGMNTEAFF; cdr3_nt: TGCAGCGGGAAGATGGGCGGAATGAACACTGAAGCTTTCTTT
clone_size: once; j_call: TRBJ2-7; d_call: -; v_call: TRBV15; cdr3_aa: CATSRLEGEQYF; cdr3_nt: TGTGCCACCAGCAGGCTAGAGGGGGAGCAGTACTTC
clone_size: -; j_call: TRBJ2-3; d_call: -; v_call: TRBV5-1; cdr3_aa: CASSLGGTSTDTQYF; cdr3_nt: TGCGCCAGCAGCTTGGGAGGGACTAGCACAGATACGCAGTATTTT
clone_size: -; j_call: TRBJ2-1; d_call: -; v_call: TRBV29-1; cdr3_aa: CSVETGTGDEQFF; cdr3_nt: TGCAGCGTTGAAACTGGGACGGGGGATGAGCAGTTCTTC
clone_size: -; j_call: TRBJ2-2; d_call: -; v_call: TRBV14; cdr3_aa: CASSQDRGTGELFF; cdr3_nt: TGTGCCAGCAGCCAAGATAGGGGCACCGGGGAGCTGTTTTTT
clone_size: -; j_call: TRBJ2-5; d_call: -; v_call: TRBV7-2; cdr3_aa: CASSLVLGVKTQYF; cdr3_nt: TGTGCCAGCAGCTTAGTCCTAGGGGTGAAGACCCAGTACTTC
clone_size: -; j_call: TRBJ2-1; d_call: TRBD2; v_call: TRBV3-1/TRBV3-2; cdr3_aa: CASSQDGLAGAGEQFF; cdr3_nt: TGTGCCAGCAGCCAAGATGGGCTAGCGGGAGCTGGTGAGCAGTTCTTC
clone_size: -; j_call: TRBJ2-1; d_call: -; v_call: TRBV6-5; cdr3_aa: CASSYAGNHNEQFF; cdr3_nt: TGTGCCAGCAGTTACGCCGGGAACCACAATGAGCAGTTCTTC
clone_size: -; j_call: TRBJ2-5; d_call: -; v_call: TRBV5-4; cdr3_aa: CASTIPGDTQETQYF; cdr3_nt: TGTGCCAGCACCATCCCCGGGGACACTCAAGAGACCCAGTACTTC
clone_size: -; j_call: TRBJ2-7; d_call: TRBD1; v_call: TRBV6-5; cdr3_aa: CASRMTGSYEQYF; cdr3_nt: TGTGCCAGCAGAATGACAGGGAGCTACGAGCAGTACTTC
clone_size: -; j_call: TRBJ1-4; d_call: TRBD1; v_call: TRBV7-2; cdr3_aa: CASSQDRGHEKLFF; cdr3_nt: TGTGCCAGCAGCCAGGACAGGGGGCATGAAAAACTGTTTTTT
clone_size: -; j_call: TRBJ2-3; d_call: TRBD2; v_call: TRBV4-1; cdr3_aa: CASSPASGRDTQYF; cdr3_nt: TGCGCCAGCAGCCCGGCTAGCGGGAGAGATACGCAGTATTTT
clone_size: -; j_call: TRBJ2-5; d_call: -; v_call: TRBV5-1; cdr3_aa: CASSLSRGEETQYF; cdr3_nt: TGCGCCAGCAGCTTGAGTCGCGGAGAAGAGACCCAGTACTTC